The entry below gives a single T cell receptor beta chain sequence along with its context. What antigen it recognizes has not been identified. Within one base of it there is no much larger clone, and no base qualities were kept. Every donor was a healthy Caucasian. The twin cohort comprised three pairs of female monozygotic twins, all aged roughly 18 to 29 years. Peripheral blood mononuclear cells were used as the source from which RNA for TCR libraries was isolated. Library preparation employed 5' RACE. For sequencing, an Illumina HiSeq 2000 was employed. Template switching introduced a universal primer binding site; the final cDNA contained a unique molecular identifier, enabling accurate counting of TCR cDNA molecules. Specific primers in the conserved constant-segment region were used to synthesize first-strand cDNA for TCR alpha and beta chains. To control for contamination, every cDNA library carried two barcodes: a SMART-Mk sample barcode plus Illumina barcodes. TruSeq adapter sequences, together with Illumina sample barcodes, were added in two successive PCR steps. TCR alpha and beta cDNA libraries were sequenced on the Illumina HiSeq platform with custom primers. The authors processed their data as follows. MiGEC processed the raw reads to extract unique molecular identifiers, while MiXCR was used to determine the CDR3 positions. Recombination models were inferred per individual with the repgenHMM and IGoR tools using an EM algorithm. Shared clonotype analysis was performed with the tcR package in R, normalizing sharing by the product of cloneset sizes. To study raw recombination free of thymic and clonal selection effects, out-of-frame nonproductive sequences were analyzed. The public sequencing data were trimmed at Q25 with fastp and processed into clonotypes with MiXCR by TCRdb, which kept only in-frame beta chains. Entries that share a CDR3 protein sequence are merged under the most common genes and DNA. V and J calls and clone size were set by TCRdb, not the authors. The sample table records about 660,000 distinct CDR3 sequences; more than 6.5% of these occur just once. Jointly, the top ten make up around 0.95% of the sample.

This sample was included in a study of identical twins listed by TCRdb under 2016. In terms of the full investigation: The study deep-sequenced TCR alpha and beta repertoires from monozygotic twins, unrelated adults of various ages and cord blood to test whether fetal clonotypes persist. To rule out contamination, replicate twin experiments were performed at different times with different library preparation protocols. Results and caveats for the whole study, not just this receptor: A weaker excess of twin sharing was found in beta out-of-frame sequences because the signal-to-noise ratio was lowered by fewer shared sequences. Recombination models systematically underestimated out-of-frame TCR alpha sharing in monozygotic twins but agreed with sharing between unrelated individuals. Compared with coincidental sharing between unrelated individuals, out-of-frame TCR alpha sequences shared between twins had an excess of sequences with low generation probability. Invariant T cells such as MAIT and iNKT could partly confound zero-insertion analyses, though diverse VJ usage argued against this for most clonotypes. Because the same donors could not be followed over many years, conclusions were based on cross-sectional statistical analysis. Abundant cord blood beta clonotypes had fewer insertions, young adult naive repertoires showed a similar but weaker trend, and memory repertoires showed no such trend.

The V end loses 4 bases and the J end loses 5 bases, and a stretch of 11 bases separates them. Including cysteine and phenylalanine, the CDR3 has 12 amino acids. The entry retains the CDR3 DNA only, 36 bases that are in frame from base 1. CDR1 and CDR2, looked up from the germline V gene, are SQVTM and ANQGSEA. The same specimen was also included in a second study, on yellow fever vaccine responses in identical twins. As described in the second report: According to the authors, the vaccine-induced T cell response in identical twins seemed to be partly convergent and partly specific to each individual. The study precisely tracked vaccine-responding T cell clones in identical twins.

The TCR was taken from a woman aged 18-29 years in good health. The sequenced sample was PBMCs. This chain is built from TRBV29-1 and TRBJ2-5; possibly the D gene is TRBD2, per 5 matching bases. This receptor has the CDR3 CSVVDSGETQYF. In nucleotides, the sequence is TGCAGCGTTGTCGACTCGGGGGAGACCCAGTACTTC. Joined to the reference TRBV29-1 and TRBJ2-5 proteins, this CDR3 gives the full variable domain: SAVISQKPSRDICQRGTSLTIQCQVDSQVTMMFWYRQQPGQSLTLIATANQGSEATYESGFVIDKFPISRPNLTFSTLTVSNMSPEDSSIYLCSVVDSGETQYFGPGTRLLVL.